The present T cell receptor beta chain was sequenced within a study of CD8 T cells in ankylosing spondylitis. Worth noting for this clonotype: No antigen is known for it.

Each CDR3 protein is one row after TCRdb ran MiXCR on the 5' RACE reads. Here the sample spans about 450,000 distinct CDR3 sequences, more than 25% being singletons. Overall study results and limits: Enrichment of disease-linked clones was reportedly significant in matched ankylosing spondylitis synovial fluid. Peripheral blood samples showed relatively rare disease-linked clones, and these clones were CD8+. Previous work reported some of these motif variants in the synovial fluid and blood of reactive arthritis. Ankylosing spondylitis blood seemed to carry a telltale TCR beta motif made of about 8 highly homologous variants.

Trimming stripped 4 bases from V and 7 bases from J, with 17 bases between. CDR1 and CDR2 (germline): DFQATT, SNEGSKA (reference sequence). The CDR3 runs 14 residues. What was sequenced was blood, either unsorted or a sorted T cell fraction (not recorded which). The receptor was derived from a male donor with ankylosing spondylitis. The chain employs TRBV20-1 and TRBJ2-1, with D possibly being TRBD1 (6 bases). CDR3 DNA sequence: TGCAGTGCTACACAGGGAATAGTTTTGAATGAGCAGTTCTTC. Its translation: CSATQGIVLNEQFF.